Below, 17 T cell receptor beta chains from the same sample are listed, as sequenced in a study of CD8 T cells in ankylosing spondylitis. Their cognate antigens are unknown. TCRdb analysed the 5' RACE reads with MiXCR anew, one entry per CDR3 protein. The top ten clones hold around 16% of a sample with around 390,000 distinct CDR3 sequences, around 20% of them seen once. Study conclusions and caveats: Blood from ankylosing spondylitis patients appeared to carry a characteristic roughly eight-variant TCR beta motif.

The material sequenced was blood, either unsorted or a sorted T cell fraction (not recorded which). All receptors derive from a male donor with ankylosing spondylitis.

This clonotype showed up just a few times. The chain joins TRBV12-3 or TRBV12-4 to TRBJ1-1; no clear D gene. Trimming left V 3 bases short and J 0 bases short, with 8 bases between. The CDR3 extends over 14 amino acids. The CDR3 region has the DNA TGTGCCAGCAGTTTTGGGGAGTTGAACACTGAAGCTTTCTTT. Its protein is CASSFGELNTEAFF.

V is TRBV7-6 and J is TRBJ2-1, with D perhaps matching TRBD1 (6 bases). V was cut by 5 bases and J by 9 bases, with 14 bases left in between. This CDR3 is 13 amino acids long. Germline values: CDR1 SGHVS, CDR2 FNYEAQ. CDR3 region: CASSPATGTEQFF. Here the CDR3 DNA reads TGTGCCAGCAGCCCCGCGACAGGCACTGAGCAGTTCTTC.

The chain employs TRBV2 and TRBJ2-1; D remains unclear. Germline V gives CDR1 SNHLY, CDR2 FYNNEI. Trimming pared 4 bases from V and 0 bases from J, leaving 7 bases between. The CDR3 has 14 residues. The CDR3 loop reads CASSGVSSYNEQFF. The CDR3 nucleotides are TGTGCCAGCAGTGGAGTGAGCTCCTACAATGAGCAGTTCTTC.

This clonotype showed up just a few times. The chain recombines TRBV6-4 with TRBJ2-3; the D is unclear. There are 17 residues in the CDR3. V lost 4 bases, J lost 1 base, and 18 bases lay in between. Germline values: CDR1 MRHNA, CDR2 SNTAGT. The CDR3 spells CASSAVAWEEGTDTQYF. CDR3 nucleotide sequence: TGTGCCAGCAGTGCCGTTGCGTGGGAAGAGGGCACAGATACGCAGTATTTT.

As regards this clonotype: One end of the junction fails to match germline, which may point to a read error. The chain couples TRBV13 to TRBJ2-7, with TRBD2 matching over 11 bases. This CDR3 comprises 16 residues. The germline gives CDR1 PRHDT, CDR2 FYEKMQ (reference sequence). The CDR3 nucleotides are TGCGCCAGCAGCCTTAGCCCGGGACTAGCGGTCTACGAGCAGTACTTC. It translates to CASSLSPGLAVYEQYF.

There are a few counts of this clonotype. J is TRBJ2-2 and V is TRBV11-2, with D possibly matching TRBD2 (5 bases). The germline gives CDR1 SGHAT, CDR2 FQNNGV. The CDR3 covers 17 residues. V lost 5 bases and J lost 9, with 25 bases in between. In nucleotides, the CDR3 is TGTGCCAGCAGCCCCATTAAAGGACTTTGGGTAGTTAGGGAGCTGTTTTTT. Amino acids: CASSPIKGLWVVRELFF.

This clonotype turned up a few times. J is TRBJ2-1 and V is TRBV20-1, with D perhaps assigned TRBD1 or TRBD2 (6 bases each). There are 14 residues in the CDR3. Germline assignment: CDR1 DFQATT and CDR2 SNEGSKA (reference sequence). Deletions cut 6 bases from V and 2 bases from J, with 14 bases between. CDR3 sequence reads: CSAPRGRPYNEQFF. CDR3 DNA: TGCAGTGCCCCTAGGGGGAGGCCCTACAATGAGCAGTTCTTC.

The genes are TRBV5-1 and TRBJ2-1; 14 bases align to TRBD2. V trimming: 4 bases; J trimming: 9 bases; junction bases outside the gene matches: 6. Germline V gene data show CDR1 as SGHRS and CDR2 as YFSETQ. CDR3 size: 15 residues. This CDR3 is CASSPGLAGEVEQFF. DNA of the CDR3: TGCGCCAGCAGCCCGGGACTAGCGGGGGAGGTTGAGCAGTTCTTC.

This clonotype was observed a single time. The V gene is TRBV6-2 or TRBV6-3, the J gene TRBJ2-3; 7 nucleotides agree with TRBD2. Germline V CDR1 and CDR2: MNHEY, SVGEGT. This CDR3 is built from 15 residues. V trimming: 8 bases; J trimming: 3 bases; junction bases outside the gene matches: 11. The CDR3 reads CASFSTGGSTDTQYF. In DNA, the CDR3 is TGTGCCAGCTTCTCTACTGGCGGGAGTACAGATACGCAGTATTTT.

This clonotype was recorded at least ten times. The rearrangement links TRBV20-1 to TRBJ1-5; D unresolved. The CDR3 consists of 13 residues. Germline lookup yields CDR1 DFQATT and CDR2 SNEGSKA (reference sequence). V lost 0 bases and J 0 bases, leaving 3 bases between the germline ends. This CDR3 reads CSAREGSNQPQHF. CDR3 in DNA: TGCAGTGCTAGAGAAGGTAGCAATCAGCCCCAGCATTTT.

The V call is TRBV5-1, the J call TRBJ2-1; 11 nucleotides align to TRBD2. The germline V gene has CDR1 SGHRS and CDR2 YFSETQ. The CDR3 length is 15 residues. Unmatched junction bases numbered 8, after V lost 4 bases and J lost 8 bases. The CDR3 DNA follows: TGCGCCAGCAGCCTTGTAGCGGGAGGGCTAGATGAGCAGTTCTTC. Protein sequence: CASSLVAGGLDEQFF.

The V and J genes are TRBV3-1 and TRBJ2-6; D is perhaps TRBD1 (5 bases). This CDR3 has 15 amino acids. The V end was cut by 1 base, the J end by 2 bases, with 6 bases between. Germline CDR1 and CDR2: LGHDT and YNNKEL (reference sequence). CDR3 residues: CASSQVGAGANVLTF. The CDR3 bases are TGTGCCAGCAGCCAAGTAGGGGCTGGGGCCAACGTCCTGACTTTC.

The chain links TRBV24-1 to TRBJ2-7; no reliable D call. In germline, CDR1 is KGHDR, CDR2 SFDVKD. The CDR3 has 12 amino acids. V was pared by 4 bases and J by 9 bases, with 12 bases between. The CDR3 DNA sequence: TGTGCCACCAGTGACGAAGGTCGTTGGCAGTACTTC. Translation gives CATSDEGRWQYF.

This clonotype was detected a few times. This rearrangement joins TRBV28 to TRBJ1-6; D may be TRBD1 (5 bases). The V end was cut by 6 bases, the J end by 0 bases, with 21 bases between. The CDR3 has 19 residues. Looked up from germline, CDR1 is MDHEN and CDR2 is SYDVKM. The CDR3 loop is CASRGRVGGLSSYNSPLHF. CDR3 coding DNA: TGTGCCAGCAGAGGCAGGGTCGGGGGATTAAGCTCCTATAATTCACCCCTCCACTTT.

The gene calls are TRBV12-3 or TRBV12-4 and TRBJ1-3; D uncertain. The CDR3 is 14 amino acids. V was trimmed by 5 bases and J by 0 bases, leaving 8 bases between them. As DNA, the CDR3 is TGTGCCAGCAGTCTGGTTTACTCTGGAAACACCATATATTTT. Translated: CASSLVYSGNTIYF.

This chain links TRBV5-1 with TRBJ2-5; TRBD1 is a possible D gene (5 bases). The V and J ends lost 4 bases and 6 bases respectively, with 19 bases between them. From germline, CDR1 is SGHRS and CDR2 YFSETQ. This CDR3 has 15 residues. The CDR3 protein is CASSTGHGIHKTQYF. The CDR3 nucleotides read TGCGCCAGCAGCACCGGACATGGAATTCATAAGACCCAGTACTTC. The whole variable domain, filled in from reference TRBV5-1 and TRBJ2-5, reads KAGVTQTPRYLIKTRGQQVTLSCSPISGHRSVSWYQQTPGQGLQFLFEYFSETQRNKGNFPGRFSGRQFSNSRSEMNVSTLELGDSALYLCASSTGHGIHKTQYFGPGTRLLVL.

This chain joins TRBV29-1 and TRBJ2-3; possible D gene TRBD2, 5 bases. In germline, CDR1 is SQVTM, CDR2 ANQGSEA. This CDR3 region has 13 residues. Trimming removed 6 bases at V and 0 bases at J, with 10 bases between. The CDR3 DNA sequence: TGCAGCGTGCGCGGCGGGAGCACAGATACGCAGTATTTT. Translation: CSVRGGSTDTQYF.